The present entry profiles one T cell receptor (beta chain) with its context. Antigen specificity is unknown. The data derive from a study of blood T cells in healthy people across ages. In the study overall: For every two T cells, template switching captured about one barcoded beta molecule. Study-level findings and limits: With age, beta diversity per million T cells declined roughly linearly, significantly by 35 to 40. There were more naive CD4+ cells and higher diversity in long-lived donors than in aged donors.

Germline values: CDR1 SNHLY, CDR2 FYNNEI. The CDR3 consists of 15 residues. Trimming pared 7 bases from V and 3 bases from J, leaving 15 bases between. Sample-barcoded 5' priming and a J-beta primer mix drove a second PCR of roughly 6 to 12 cycles. MiXCR, run by TCRdb on the 5' RACE reads, gives a single entry per CDR3 protein. The sample has roughly 1.6 million distinct CDR3 sequences, 30% to 35% seen once. There were healthy Caucasian individuals from Russia, aged about 6 to 100, serving as donors. This rearrangement joins TRBV2 to TRBJ2-2; D is perhaps TRBD2 (7 bases). The sequenced sample was blood. The TCR was taken from a woman aged 30 to 39 in good health. CDR3 nucleotide sequence: TGTGCCAGCAACCCCGGGGGGCCTGACACCGGGGAGCTGTTTTTT. The encoded protein is CASNPGGPDTGELFF.